This is a list of T cell receptor beta chains from one sample in a study of T cell changes during pregnancy in multiple sclerosis. Sequencing was performed with immunoSEQ multiplex PCR; in TCRdb, only in-frame clones are kept and a portion is missing. The table has about 40,000 clones, about 91% seen once; the top ten hold less than 0.9%. The material was CD4+ T cells from peripheral blood mononuclear cells, obtained before pregnancy. The receptors stem from a female donor with multiple sclerosis, enrolled in a pregnancy study. Both conserved end residues are part of each CDR3. Fields, in order: D gene, V gene, J gene, CDR3 DNA, CDR3 protein. D genes are given only for firm matches.

.	TRBV19	TRBJ2-1	TGTGCCAGTAAGAGGGGGACCTACAATGAGCAGTTCTTC	CASKRGTYNEQFF
TRBD1	TRBV5-4	TRBJ1-2	TGTGCCAGCAGCTTAACAGGGGACTATGGCTACACCTTC	CASSLTGDYGYTF
TRBD2	TRBV7-2	TRBJ2-5	TGTGCCAGCAGCGACCTAACTAGCGGCCAAGAGACCCAGTACTTC	CASSDLTSGQETQYF
.	TRBV2	TRBJ2-5	TGTGCCAGCAGTAACCGGGTCAGGGATGAGACCCAGTACTTC	CASSNRVRDETQYF
.	TRBV9	TRBJ1-3	TGTGCCAGCAGCGTAGGAGCTGGGACATCTACTGGAAACACCATATATTTT	CASSVGAGTSTGNTIYF
.	TRBV30	TRBJ1-5	TGTGCCTGGAGCGGTGAATTTAGCAATCAGCCCCAGCATTTT	CAWSGEFSNQPQHF
.	TRBV5-1	TRBJ1-1	TGCGCCAGCAGCTTACGGGACATAGGAACGGGCACTGAAGCTTTCTTT	CASSLRDIGTGTEAFF
TRBD2	TRBV10-3	TRBJ2-2	TGTGCCATCAGCGGACTAGCGAGAAACACCGGGGAGCTGTTTTTT	CAISGLARNTGELFF
TRBD2	TRBV9	TRBJ2-1	TGTGCCAGCAGCGTAGCGGTGCCTGGGACTAGCAATGAGCAGTTCTTC	CASSVAVPGTSNEQFF
.	TRBV9	TRBJ2-3	TGTGCCAGCAGCGTAGGGATACAGGGACGGCGGGTGCCAGATACGCAGTATTTT	CASSVGIQGRRVPDTQYF
.	TRBV7-2	TRBJ1-5	TGTGCCAGCAGCTTAGGTGGGGGGGGAGTCAATCAGCCCCAGCATTTT	CASSLGGGGVNQPQHF
TRBD2	TRBV10-3	TRBJ2-1	TGTGCCATCAGTTCGCCACTAGCGGGATCCAACTCCTACAATGAGCAGTTCTTC	CAISSPLAGSNSYNEQFF
TRBD1	TRBV7-6	TRBJ2-3	TGTGCCAGCAGCTCCAGACAGGGAGGCACAGATACGCAGTATTTT	CASSSRQGGTDTQYF
.	TRBV11-3	TRBJ2-1	TGTGCCAGCAGCTTAGATACCAGCGGGCTCTACAATGAGCAGTTCTTC	CASSLDTSGLYNEQFF
.	TRBV28	TRBJ2-3	TGTGCCAGCAGCCCCCTAAGATTATCTAGCACAGATACGCAGTATTTT	CASSPLRLSSTDTQYF
TRBD1	TRBV18	TRBJ1-3	TGTGCCAGCTCACCAAAGACAGGGACTGGAAACACCATATATTTT	CASSPKTGTGNTIYF
.	TRBV4-3	TRBJ1-6	TGCGCCAGCAGCCAACTATCCACAGGATCCTATAATTCACCCCTCCACTTT	CASSQLSTGSYNSPLHF
.	TRBV6-5	TRBJ2-7	TGTGCCAGCAGTTACTCGGGGGGACCCTACGAGCAGTACTTC	CASSYSGGPYEQYF
TRBD2	TRBV9	TRBJ2-1	TGTGCCAGCAGCCCCCGACTAGCGGGGCCCCCTTGGGATGAGCAGTTCTTC	CASSPRLAGPPWDEQFF
.	TRBV7-8	TRBJ2-2	TGTGCCAGCAGCCGGGGTCCCGGGGAGCTGTTTTTT	CASSRGPGELFF